This T cell receptor beta chain was sequenced for a study of CD8+CD57+ T cells in acquired aplastic anemia. General study findings and limits: Compared with total CD4+ and CD8+ cell pools, patient CD8+CD57+ cells were less diverse.

This clonotype has ten or more counts. Its antigen is unidentified. It was patients with CD8+CD57+ cell expansion by flow cytometry who were chosen for sequencing. Deletions cut 4 bases from V and 5 bases from J, with 14 bases between. The CDR3 runs to 14 residues. In germline, CDR1 is DFQATT, CDR2 SNEGSKA (reference sequence). Genomic DNA templated the TCR beta VDJ and CDR3 profiling. From the reads, TCRdb called clonotypes with MiXCR, one entry per CDR3 protein. The top ten hold about 86% of the sample, which has about 16,000 distinct CDR3 sequences, about 40% seen once. The sequencing input was CD8+CD57+ T cells sorted from PBMCs. The subset was: bead-enriched CD8+CD57+ effector memory T cells from SAA patients. The clonotype originates from a human donor with aplastic anemia. The chain employs TRBV20-1 and TRBJ1-4; D is perhaps TRBD1 (5 bases). CDR3 nucleotides: TGCAGTGCTAAGTGGGGGGACGCGAATGAAAAACTGTTTTTT. Its translation is CSAKWGDANEKLFF.